This T cell receptor (beta chain) was recovered during a study of T cell responses to AZD1222 COVID-19 vaccine. On this clone itself: Its antigen remains unidentified.

There are 14 residues in the CDR3. The V end was cut by 5 bases, the J end by 5 bases, with 15 bases between. Looked up from germline, CDR1 is SGHTA and CDR2 is FQGTGA. Pooled together were second doses at about 4 or about 12 weeks. Some clones are missing from TCRdb's copy, which holds only in-frame ones; the method was immunoSEQ multiplex PCR. The sample shows approximately 140,000 clones, around 90% of them seen only once. Study-wide results and caveats: Among those given AZD1222, only 6 or 7 were seropositive at baseline. Increased Spike-specific TCR breadth and depth were observed after two AZD1222 doses.

V usage is TRBV7-3 and J usage is TRBJ1-1, with unresolved D. The sequence came from an adult who received the AZD1222 COVID-19 vaccine. The sequencing here drew on peripheral blood, taken 28 days after the second AZD1222 dose. The CDR3 DNA follows: TGTGCCAGCAGCCCGGACCCAGGCGGAACTGAAGCTTTCTTT. Protein product: CASSPDPGGTEAFF.